There are a few counts of the clone carrying this T cell receptor (beta chain). Amplification of TCR alpha and beta CDR3 regions from RNA used iRepertoire nested multiplex PCR. TCRdb re-called the multiplex PCR reads through MiXCR, storing one row per CDR3 protein. The repertoire holds around 140,000 distinct CDR3 sequences, with around 42% as singletons. Germline loops: CDR1 MNHNS, CDR2 SASEGT. Trimming took 8 bases from V and 0 from J; bases not matched to a gene: 6. The CDR3 totals 15 residues. The record originates from a study of glioma-infiltrating T cells. This clonotype was sampled from a human donor with low-grade glioma or glioblastoma, undergoing nonglioma brain surgery, or in good health (not recorded which). The chain recombines TRBV6-1 with TRBJ2-1; 8 positions agree with TRBD2. Material for sequencing was glioma tissue, nonneoplastic brain tissue, or PBMCs (not recorded which). The CDR3 sequence is CASGPLAASYNEQFF. CDR3 bases: TGTGCCAGCGGGCCACTAGCGGCCTCCTACAATGAGCAGTTCTTC.